This TCR beta chain emerged from a study of blood T cell repertoires in COVID-19. Study context: PBMCs, B-cell-depleted T cells, or T cells were the source of the cDNA or gDNA that made up the material.

With V trimmed by 0 bases and J by 5 bases, 9 bases remained unmatched. CDR3 size: 16 residues. Per germline, CDR1 SGHRS and CDR2 YFSETQ. Original data processing: Reference gene primer amplification in the assay estimated nucleated cell counts. Here immunoSEQ multiplex PCR was the method, and the copy in TCRdb shows in-frame clones only, minus some. V and J calls and clone size are as listed in that table; D and trimming were resolved from the DNA. The sample contains tens of thousands of clones, 89% of which appear only once. Sequenced sample: peripheral blood. The source is a woman aged 45 to 65 with active COVID-19. J is TRBJ2-7 and V is TRBV5-1; 9 nucleotides line up with TRBD2. The CDR3 protein is CASSLVSGSVGNEQYF. The DNA for the CDR3 is TGCGCCAGCAGCTTGGTTAGCGGGAGTGTTGGTAACGAGCAGTACTTC.